This T cell receptor beta chain was obtained from a study of cytomegalovirus exposure and HLA in healthy donors. 60 Vbeta and 13 Jbeta primers were used in PCR. The repertoire was sequenced with immunoSEQ multiplex PCR; TCRdb's copy has only in-frame clones and lacks some. In total, the table holds around 200,000 clones. V trimming: 1 base; J trimming: 0 bases; junction bases outside the gene matches: 5. The CDR3 has 16 residues. Germline loops: CDR1 LGHNA, CDR2 YSLEER. The chain recombines TRBV4-3 with TRBJ2-7, with 8 bases identical to TRBD2. This TCR was sampled from a woman in her thirties in good health and CMV-seropositive. Sequencing was done on a sample of PBMCs. This CDR3 reads CASSQGKREYSYEQYF. CDR3 in DNA: TGCGCCAGCAGCCAAGGAAAGCGGGAGTACTCCTACGAGCAGTACTTC.